This TCR beta chain is from a study of somatic mutations in cytotoxic T cells in rheumatoid arthritis. CDR1 and CDR2 (germline): MNHEY, SMNVEV (reference sequence). V shed 2 bases and J 4 bases; nucleotides not matched to a gene: 4. CDR3 size: 16 residues. This table comes from immunoSEQ multiplex PCR, and its TCRdb copy is limited to in-frame clones, with some not included. This sample has 10,000 to 12,000 clones, with more than 60% found just once. This TCR was recovered from a man over 45 in good health. Input material: CD8+ T cells sorted from blood. The chain couples TRBV27 to TRBJ2-6; 8 bases align to TRBD1. CDR3 sequence reads: CASSLTGGTGANVLTF. For the CDR3, the DNA is TGTGCCAGCAGTTTAACAGGGGGAACCGGGGCCAACGTCCTGACTTTC.